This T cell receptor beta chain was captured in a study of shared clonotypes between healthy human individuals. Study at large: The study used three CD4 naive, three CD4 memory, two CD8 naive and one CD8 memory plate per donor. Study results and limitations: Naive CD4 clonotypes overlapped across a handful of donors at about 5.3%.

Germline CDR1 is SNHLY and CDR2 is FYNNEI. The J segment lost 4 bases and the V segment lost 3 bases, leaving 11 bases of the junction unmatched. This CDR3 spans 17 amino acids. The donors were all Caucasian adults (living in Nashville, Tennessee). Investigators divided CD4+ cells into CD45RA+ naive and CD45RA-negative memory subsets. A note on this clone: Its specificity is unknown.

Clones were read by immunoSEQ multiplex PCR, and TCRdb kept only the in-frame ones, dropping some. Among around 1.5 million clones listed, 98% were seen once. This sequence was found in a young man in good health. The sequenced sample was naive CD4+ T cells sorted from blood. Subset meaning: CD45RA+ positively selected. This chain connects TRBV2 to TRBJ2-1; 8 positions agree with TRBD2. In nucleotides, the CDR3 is TGTGCCAGCAGTGACCGCCTACTAGCGGAGACTTACAATGAGCAGTTCTTC. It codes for CASSDRLLAETYNEQFF.